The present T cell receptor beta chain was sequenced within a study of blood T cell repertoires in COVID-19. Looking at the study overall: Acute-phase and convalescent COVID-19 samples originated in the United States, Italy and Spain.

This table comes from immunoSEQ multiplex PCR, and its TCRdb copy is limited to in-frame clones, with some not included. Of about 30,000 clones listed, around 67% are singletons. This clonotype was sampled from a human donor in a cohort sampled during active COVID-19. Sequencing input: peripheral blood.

The CDR3 region is CASSKGPGGDRGTFF. The CDR3 DNA is TGTGCCAGCAGCAAGGGCCCAGGGGGGGACAGGGGGACTTTCTTT. This chain joins TRBV21-1 and TRBJ1-1; TRBD1 is the table's D call and was not checked against the DNA. TRBV21-1 is recorded as a pseudogene. CDR3 length: 15 residues.